This T cell receptor beta chain was recovered during a study of blood T cells in healthy people across ages. General study results and limits: Diversity was higher, and naive CD4+ cells more numerous, in long-lived donors than in aged donors.

This clonotype was observed a few times. Antigen: not known. Each sample gave at least 6 million isolated PBMCs. There are 14 residues in the CDR3. Germline V gives CDR1 LGHNT, CDR2 FRNRAP. V gave up 4 bases and J gave up 9 bases; unmatched junction bases: 6. Together with a sample-barcoded 5' primer, a J-beta primer mix was included in a second PCR lasting about 7 to 12 cycles. Samples each returned at least 2.5 million CDR3-containing paired-end reads. TCRdb recomputed calls from the 5' RACE reads with MiXCR, one row per CDR3 protein. The repertoire includes more than 500,000 distinct CDR3 sequences, about 29% of them detected once, and approximately 3.7% sits in the top ten. These sequences were also reported in another study, on T cells of mothers and their children.

This receptor was obtained from a boy aged 2-9 years in good health. The gene calls are TRBV12-5 and TRBJ2-1; 10 bases are a match to TRBD1. The specimen was blood. The CDR3 nucleotides are TGTGCTAGTGGTTCCGGGACAGGGGCGACTGAGCAGTTCTTC. It yields the protein CASGSGTGATEQFF.